Below, 20 T cell receptor beta chains from the same sample are listed, as sequenced in a study of vaccination effects on CD4 cells after COVID-19. Under the ViraFEST assay, PBMC were stimulated with viral peptide pools so that antigen-specific CD4+ T cells expanded. Sequencing was performed afterwards. Subsequent to a culture period of approximately 11 days, CD4+ T cells were isolated. Participants were vaccinated with two doses of either the BNT162b2 or mRNA-1273 vaccine. These receptors lack a known antigen. The protocol was immunoSEQ multiplex PCR, while the TCRdb copy is restricted to in-frame clones and leaves out a portion. The sample consists of some 30,000 clones, roughly four fifths of them appearing once. The material sequenced was CD4+ T cells from PBMCs cultured with HCoV-229E spike peptides, taken after COVID-19 vaccination. These receptor sequences come from a human donor who received a COVID-19 vaccine.

The chain carries TRBV5-1 and TRBJ2-5, with a tentative D call TRBD2 (5 bases). CDR1 SGHRS and CDR2 YFSETQ come from the germline V gene. V lost 4 bases and J 0 bases, leaving 13 bases between the germline ends. The CDR3 length is 15 residues. The DNA for the CDR3 is TGCGCCAGCAGCACCACGACGGGAAACCAAGAGACCCAGTACTTC. Translating it yields CASSTTTGNQETQYF.

This chain joins TRBV18 and TRBJ2-5; 11 bases map to TRBD2. There are 14 residues in the CDR3. CDR1 is KGHSH, CDR2 LQKENI, per germline. The V and J ends lost 4 bases and 4 bases, in that order; junction bases with no gene match: 2. The CDR3 region has the DNA TGTGCCAGCTCACGAGGACTAGCGGGAGAGACCCAGTACTTC. This sequence encodes CASSRGLAGETQYF.

This clone was detected only once. This CDR3 is CASSLGEVLETQYF. CDR3 in DNA: TGCGCCAGCAGCTTGGGAGAGGTGCTGGAGACCCAGTACTTC. The chain joins TRBV5-1 to TRBJ2-5; D call uncertain. With 0 bases removed from V and 5 bases from J, the gap between germline ends came to 11 bases. This CDR3 is 14 amino acids long. The germline gives CDR1 SGHRS, CDR2 YFSETQ.

This clone is a singleton in its sample. This rearrangement joins TRBV19 to TRBJ2-3, with D tentatively TRBD1 (7 bases). The CDR3 is 16 amino acids. Germline V gene lookup returns CDR1 LNHDA and CDR2 SQIVND (reference sequence). Trimming shortened V by 7 bases and J by 0 bases, and 17 bases separated the two germline ends. DNA of the CDR3: TGTGCCAGTATGGCCCCCAGGGGGGTTAGCACAGATACGCAGTATTTT. Protein product: CASMAPRGVSTDTQYF.

This chain joins TRBV12-3 or TRBV12-4 and TRBJ1-2; D call uncertain. V was trimmed by 1 base and J by 2 bases, leaving 5 bases between them. This CDR3 is 13 amino acids long. The DNA for the CDR3 is TGTGCCAGCAGTTTAGTTCAGAACTATGGCTACACCTTC. Translating gives CASSLVQNYGYTF.

This CDR3 is CASSPWTGPSSDTQYF. The CDR3 DNA is TGTGCCAGTAGTCCGTGGACAGGGCCCAGTTCGGATACGCAGTATTTT. V and J are TRBV19 and TRBJ2-3; 8 bases line up with TRBD1. CDR3 length equals 16 residues. The V gene's germline CDR1 is LNHDA and CDR2 SQIVND (reference sequence). The junction had 13 bases not matched to a gene; V was cut back by 5 bases and J by 6 bases.

The chain combines TRBV3-1 (or the pseudogene TRBV3-2) with TRBJ1-1; no clear D. Per the germline V gene, CDR1 is LGHDT and CDR2 is YNNKEL (reference sequence). CDR3 size: 14 residues. V was trimmed by 1 base and J by 5 bases, leaving 11 bases between them. The CDR3 DNA reads as TGTGCCAGCAGCCAAGCTGGGGTATGGACTGAAGCTTTCTTT. Its protein product is CASSQAGVWTEAFF.

This clone has only a few counts. In DNA form, the CDR3 reads TGTGCCAGTAGTATGGGGGTTTTAAACATTCAGTACTTC. Amino acids: CASSMGVLNIQYF. J is TRBJ2-4 and V is TRBV19; possibly TRBD1 or TRBD2 for D (5 bases each). This CDR3 has 13 residues. Between the trimmed V and J ends, which lost 3 bases and 6 bases, there was a span of 9 bases. Germline loops: CDR1 LNHDA, CDR2 SQIVND (reference sequence). The variable domain in full, completed from reference TRBV19 and TRBJ2-4, reads DGGITQSPKYLFRKEGQNVTLSCEQNLNHDAMYWYRQDPGQGLRLIYYSQIVNDFQKGDIAEGYSVSREKKESFPLTVTSAQKNPTAFYLCASSMGVLNIQYFGAGTRLSVL.

The gene calls are TRBV7-2 and TRBJ2-7, with 7 bases aligning to TRBD1. CDR1 and CDR2 from the germline V gene are SGHTA and FQGNSA. After removal of 5 bases from V and 3 bases from J, the junction contained 7 bases not matched to a gene. CDR3 size: 14 residues. Here the CDR3 DNA reads TGTGCCAGCAGCGTGACAGGGAATTTCTACGAGCAGTACTTC. Its translation: CASSVTGNFYEQYF. Full variable domain (remainder filled in from reference TRBV7-2 and TRBJ2-7): GAGVSQSPSNKVTEKGKDVELRCDPISGHTALYWYRQSLGQGLEFLIYFQGNSAPDKSGLPSDRFSAERTGGSVSTLTIQRTQQEDSAVYLCASSVTGNFYEQYFGPGTRLTVT.

This rearrangement joins TRBV6-1 to TRBJ1-3; D not certain. Germline CDR1 reads MNHNS; CDR2 reads SASEGT. V shed 0 bases and J shed 0 bases, with 12 bases lying between them. This CDR3 contains 17 residues. The CDR3 nucleotides read TGTGCCAGCAGTGAAGCTTTCGGACTCATCTCTGGAAACACCATATATTTT. Residues: CASSEAFGLISGNTIYF.

The chain uses TRBV20-1 and TRBJ2-7; 7 nucleotides match TRBD1. Germline assignment: CDR1 DFQATT and CDR2 SNEGSKA (reference sequence). The ends lost 6 bases at V and 4 bases at J; junction bases unmatched: 3. CDR3 length: 11 residues. CDR3 in amino acids: CSAQGKYEQYF. Written as DNA, the CDR3 is TGCAGTGCACAGGGGAAGTACGAGCAGTACTTC.

This rearrangement joins TRBV24-1 to TRBJ1-1; D is perhaps TRBD1 (6 bases). Trimming pared 7 bases from V and 1 base from J, leaving 15 bases between. Germline V gives CDR1 KGHDR, CDR2 SFDVKD. This CDR3 spans 15 amino acids. CDR3 protein: CATSPQGQRNTEAFF. In DNA form, the CDR3 reads TGTGCCACCAGCCCCCAAGGACAGAGGAACACTGAAGCTTTCTTT.

The chain combines TRBV19 with TRBJ1-1, with D possibly matching TRBD1 (5 bases). Trimming stripped 6 bases from V and 10 bases from J, with 21 bases between. This CDR3 is built from 14 residues. The germline V gene has CDR1 LNHDA and CDR2 SQIVND (reference sequence). CDR3 in amino acids: CASSLDNTKRGAFF. CDR3 DNA sequence: TGTGCCAGTAGCCTTGATAACACGAAGAGGGGAGCTTTCTTT.

The CDR3, as DNA: TGTGCCAGTAGGGCCAATGGGGCAGGGACAACCCAGTACTTC. This sequence encodes CASRANGAGTTQYF. The V gene is TRBV19, the J gene TRBJ2-5; possible D gene TRBD1, 6 bases. Germline CDR1 and CDR2: LNHDA and SQIVND (reference sequence). This CDR3 is 14 amino acids long. The V end lost 6 bases, the J end lost 8 bases, and 19 bases lay between the germline ends. The full variable domain, in which reference TRBV19 and TRBJ2-5 provide the parts outside the CDR3, is DGGITQSPKYLFRKEGQNVTLSCEQNLNHDAMYWYRQDPGQGLRLIYYSQIVNDFQKGDIAEGYSVSREKKESFPLTVTSAQKNPTAFYLCASRANGAGTTQYFGPGTRLLVL.

J is TRBJ2-2 and V is TRBV5-1, with a tentative D call TRBD1 (5 bases). This CDR3 has 16 residues. The V and J ends lost 3 bases and 0 bases respectively, with 12 bases between them. Germline CDR1 SGHRS, CDR2 YFSETQ. Written as DNA, the CDR3 is TGCGCCAGCAGCTCCCTGACAGCCTCGAACACCGGGGAGCTGTTTTTT. As protein: CASSSLTASNTGELFF.

The gene calls are TRBV2 and TRBJ1-6, with D unclear. Trimming stripped 8 bases from V and 6 bases from J, with 8 bases between. CDR1 and CDR2 from the germline V gene are SNHLY and FYNNEI. The CDR3 length is 12 residues. CDR3 sequence reads: CASSRTNSPLHF. The DNA of the CDR3 is TGTGCCAGCTCGAGGACTAATTCACCCCTCCACTTT.

This clone was counted a single time. The chain carries TRBV5-1 and TRBJ2-3; D gene unclear. Trimming left V 2 bases short and J 2 bases short, with 9 bases between. The CDR3 is made up of 14 amino acids. Germline assignment: CDR1 SGHRS and CDR2 YFSETQ. The CDR3 loop reads CASSLPGPTDTQYF. CDR3 in DNA: TGCGCCAGCAGCTTACCAGGTCCCACAGATACGCAGTATTTT. The full variable domain, in which reference TRBV5-1 and TRBJ2-3 provide the parts outside the CDR3, is KAGVTQTPRYLIKTRGQQVTLSCSPISGHRSVSWYQQTPGQGLQFLFEYFSETQRNKGNFPGRFSGRQFSNSRSEMNVSTLELGDSALYLCASSLPGPTDTQYFGPGTRLTVL.

V and J are TRBV3-1 (or the pseudogene TRBV3-2) and TRBJ2-1, with D hard to call. Germline-derived CDR1 and CDR2 are LGHDT and YNNKEL (reference sequence). The CDR3 contains 11 residues. Deletions cut 1 base from V and 8 bases from J, with 3 bases between. As DNA, the CDR3 is TGTGCCAGCAGCCAAGTCCATGAGCAGTTCTTC. Its protein product is CASSQVHEQFF.

The V and J genes are TRBV11-1 and TRBJ2-7; TRBD1 matches at 9 bases. The CDR3 spans 15 residues. With 6 bases clipped from V and 1 base from J, the junction kept 7 bases outside the gene matches. Germline CDR1 reads SGHAT; CDR2 reads FQDESV (reference sequence). CDR3: CASSTGQGISYEQYF. The DNA of the CDR3 is TGTGCCAGCAGTACCGGACAGGGGATTTCCTACGAGCAGTACTTC.

The CDR3 is CASSEPLNPRTF. CDR3 DNA: TGTGCCAGCAGTGAACCTCTTAACCCCCGGACCTTC. V and J are TRBV6-1 and TRBJ1-2; D is unresolved. This CDR3 spans 12 amino acids. CDR1 and CDR2 (germline): MNHNS, SASEGT. Trimming cost V 2 bases and J 14 bases, with 15 bases left between them.